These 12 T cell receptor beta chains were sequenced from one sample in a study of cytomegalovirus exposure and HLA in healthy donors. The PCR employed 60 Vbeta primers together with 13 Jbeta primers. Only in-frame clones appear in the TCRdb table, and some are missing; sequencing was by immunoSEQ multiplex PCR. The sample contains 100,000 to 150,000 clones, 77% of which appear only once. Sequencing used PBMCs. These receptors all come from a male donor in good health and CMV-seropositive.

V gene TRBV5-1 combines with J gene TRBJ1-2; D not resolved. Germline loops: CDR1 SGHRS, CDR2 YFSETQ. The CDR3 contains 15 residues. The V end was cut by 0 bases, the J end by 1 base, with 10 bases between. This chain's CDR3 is CASSLGGSNNYGYTF. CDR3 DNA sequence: TGCGCCAGCAGCTTGGGAGGCAGTAATAACTATGGCTACACCTTC.

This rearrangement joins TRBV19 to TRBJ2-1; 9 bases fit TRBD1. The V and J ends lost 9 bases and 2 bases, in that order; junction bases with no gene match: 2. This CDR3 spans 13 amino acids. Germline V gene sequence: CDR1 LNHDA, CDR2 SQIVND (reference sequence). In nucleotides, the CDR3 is TGTGCCAGCCGGGACAGGGCCTACAATGAGCAGTTCTTC. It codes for CASRDRAYNEQFF.

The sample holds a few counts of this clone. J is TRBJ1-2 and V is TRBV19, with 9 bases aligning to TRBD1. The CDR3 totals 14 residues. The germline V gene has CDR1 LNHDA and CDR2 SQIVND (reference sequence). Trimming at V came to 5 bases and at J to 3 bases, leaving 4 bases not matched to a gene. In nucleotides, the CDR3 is TGTGCCAGTAGTTCCCGGACAGGGGACTATGGCTACACCTTC. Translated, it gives CASSSRTGDYGYTF.

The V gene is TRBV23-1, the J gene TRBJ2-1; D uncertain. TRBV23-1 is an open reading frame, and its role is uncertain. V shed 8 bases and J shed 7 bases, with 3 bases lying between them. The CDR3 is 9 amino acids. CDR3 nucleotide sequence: TGCGCCAGCTATAATGAGCAGTTCTTC. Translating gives CASYNEQFF.

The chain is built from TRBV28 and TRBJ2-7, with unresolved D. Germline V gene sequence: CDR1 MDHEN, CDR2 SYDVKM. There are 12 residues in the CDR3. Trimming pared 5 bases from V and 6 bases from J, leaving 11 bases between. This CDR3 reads CASSPRMAEQYF. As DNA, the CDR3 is TGTGCCAGCAGTCCCCGTATGGCCGAGCAGTACTTC.

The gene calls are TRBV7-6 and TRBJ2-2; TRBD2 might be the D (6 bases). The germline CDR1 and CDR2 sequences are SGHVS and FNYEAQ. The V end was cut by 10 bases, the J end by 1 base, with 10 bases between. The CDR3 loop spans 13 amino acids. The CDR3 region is CATMGGNTGELFF. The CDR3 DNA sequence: TGTGCCACCATGGGGGGGAACACCGGGGAGCTGTTTTTT.

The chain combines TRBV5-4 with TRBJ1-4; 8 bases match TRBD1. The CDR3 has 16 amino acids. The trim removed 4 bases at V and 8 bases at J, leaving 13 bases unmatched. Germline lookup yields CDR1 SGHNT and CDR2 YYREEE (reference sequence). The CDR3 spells CASSRGRDRSLEKLFF. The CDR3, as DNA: TGTGCCAGCAGCAGAGGCCGGGACAGGAGTCTGGAAAAACTGTTTTTT.

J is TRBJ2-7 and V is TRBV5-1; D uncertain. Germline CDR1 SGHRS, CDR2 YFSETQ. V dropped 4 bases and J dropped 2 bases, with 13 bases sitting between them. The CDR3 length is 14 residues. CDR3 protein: CASSPLNPTYEQYF. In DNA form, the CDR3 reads TGCGCCAGCAGCCCCCTAAACCCCACCTACGAGCAGTACTTC.

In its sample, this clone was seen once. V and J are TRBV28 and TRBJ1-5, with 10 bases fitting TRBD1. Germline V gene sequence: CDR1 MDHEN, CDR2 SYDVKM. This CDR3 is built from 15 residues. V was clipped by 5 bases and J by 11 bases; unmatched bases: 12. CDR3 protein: CASSPTRTGGQAQHF. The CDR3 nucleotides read TGTGCCAGCAGTCCTACAAGGACAGGGGGTCAAGCCCAGCATTTT. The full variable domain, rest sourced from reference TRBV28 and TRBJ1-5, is DVKVTQSSRYLVKRTGEKVFLECVQDMDHENMFWYRQDPGLGLRLIYFSYDVKMKEKGDIPEGYSVSREKKERFSLILESASTNQTSMYLCASSPTRTGGQAQHFGDGTRLSIL.

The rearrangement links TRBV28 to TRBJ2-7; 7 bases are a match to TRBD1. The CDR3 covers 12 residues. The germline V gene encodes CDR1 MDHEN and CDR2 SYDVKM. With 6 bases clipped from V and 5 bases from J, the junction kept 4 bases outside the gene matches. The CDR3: CASRQGSHEQYF. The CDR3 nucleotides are TGTGCCAGCAGACAGGGGTCGCACGAGCAGTACTTC.

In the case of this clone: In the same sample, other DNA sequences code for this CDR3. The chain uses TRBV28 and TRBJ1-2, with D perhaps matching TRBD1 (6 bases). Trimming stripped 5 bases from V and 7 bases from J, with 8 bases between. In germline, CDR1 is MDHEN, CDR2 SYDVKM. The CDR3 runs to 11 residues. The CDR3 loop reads CASSLGGGYTF. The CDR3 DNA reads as TGTGCCAGCAGTCTAGGGGGTGGCTACACCTTC.

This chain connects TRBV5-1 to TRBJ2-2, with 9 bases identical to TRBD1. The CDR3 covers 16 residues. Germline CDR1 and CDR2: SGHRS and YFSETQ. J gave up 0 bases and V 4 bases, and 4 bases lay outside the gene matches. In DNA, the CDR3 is TGCGCCAGCAGCCTACAGGGGGCCGCGAACACCGGGGAGCTGTTTTTT. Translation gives CASSLQGAANTGELFF. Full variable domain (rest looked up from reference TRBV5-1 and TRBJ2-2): KAGVTQTPRYLIKTRGQQVTLSCSPISGHRSVSWYQQTPGQGLQFLFEYFSETQRNKGNFPGRFSGRQFSNSRSEMNVSTLELGDSALYLCASSLQGAANTGELFFGEGSRLTVL.